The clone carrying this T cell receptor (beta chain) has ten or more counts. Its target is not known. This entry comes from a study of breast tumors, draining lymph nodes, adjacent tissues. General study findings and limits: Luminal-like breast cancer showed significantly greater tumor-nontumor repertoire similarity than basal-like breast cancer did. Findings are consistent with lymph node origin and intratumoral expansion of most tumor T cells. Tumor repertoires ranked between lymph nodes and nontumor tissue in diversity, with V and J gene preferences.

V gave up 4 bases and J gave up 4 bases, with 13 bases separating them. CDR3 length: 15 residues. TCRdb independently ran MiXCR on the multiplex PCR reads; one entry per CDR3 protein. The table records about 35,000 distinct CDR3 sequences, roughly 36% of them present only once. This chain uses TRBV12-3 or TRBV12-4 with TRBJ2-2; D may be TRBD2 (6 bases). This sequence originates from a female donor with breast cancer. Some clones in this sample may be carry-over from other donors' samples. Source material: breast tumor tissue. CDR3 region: CASSWRTTPTGELFF. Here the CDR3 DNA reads TGTGCCAGCAGTTGGAGGACTACTCCCACCGGGGAGCTGTTTTTT.